This T cell receptor (beta chain) was identified during a study of beta chain features in type 1 diabetes. Looking at the study overall: The study found patients and healthy donors alike in age, gender and cell yields. Examined across all samples were roughly 110,000,000 sorted cells.

Germline V lookup: CDR1 SQVTM, CDR2 ANQGSEA. This CDR3 is built from 15 residues. With V trimmed by 8 bases and J by 2 bases, 12 bases remained unmatched. Expressed TCRB transcripts got sequenced, as all isolated RNA was reverse transcribed. Sequencing used immunoSEQ multiplex PCR; TCRdb keeps in-frame clones, though not all of them. The sample gives 350,000 to 450,000 clones, about 14% of which show up once; about 0.02% is in the top ten. A CD45RO/CCR7/CD25/CD127/CD95/CD27 panel sorted naive, central memory, regulatory and stem cell-like memory CD4+ cells. This clone was observed a handful of times. The gene calls are TRBV29-1 and TRBJ2-1; 7 bases fit TRBD1. Sequencing input: naive CD4+ T cells from blood. This TCR was sampled from a young woman in good health. CDR3 region: CSTQVWDRTYNEQFF. CDR3 coding DNA: TGCAGCACCCAGGTTTGGGACAGAACCTACAATGAGCAGTTCTTC.